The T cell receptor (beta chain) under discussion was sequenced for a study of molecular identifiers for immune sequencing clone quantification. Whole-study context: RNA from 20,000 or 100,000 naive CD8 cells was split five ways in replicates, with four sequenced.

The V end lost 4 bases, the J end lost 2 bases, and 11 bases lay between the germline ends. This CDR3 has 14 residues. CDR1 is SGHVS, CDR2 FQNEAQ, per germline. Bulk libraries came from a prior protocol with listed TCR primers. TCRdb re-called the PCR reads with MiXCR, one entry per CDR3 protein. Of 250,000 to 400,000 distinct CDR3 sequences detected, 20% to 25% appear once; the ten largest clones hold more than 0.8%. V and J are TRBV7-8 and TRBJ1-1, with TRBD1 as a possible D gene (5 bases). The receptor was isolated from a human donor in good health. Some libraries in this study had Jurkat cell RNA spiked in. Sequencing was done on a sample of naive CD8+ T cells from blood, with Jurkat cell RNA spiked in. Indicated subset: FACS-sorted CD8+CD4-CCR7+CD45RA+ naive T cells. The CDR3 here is CASSSGKQNTEAFF. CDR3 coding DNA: TGTGCCAGCAGCTCAGGGAAACAAAACACTGAAGCTTTCTTT. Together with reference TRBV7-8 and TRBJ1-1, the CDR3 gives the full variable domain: GAGVSQSPRYKVAKRGQDVALRCDPISGHVSLFWYQQALGQGPEFLTYFQNEAQLDKSGLPSDRFFAERPEGSVSTLKIQRTQQEDSAVYLCASSSGKQNTEAFFGQGTRLTVV.